This T cell receptor beta chain was recovered during a study of blood T cells in healthy people across ages. A J-beta primer mix and a sample-barcoded 5' primer were used in a second PCR of about 7 to 12 cycles. From the 5' RACE reads, TCRdb called clonotypes with MiXCR, one entry per CDR3 protein. The sample includes over 750,000 distinct CDR3 sequences, just under 25% of them seen just once. Germline V gene data show CDR1 as SEHNR and CDR2 as FQNEAQ (reference sequence). V trimming: 5 bases; J trimming: 5 bases; junction bases outside the gene matches: 10. The CDR3 totals 16 residues. These records were also assigned to another study, of T cells of mothers and their children. That paper adds: Maternal samples each gave over 10 million TCR beta CDR3 reads, and child samples several million each.

The receptor comes from a boy aged 10-17 years in good health. Sequenced sample: blood. The chain joins TRBV7-9 to TRBJ2-2; 8 nucleotides agree with TRBD1. CDR3 coding DNA: TGTGCCAGCAGCCCTAACAGGGACAGGAGGACCGGGGAGCTGTTTTTT. Translating it yields CASSPNRDRRTGELFF.